Below are 21 T cell receptor beta chains sequenced from a single sample in a study of CD8 T cells in ankylosing spondylitis. TCRdb analysed the 5' RACE reads with MiXCR anew, one entry per CDR3 protein. The sample holds about 140,000 distinct CDR3 sequences, roughly 8.3% seen once. The sample comprised synovial fluid, either unsorted or a sorted T cell fraction (not recorded which). These receptors were obtained from a male donor with ankylosing spondylitis.

This clonotype was counted many times. The chain has TRBV7-2 and TRBJ1-5, with D perhaps TRBD1 (5 bases). V lost 3 bases and J lost 6, with 15 bases in between. The V gene's germline CDR1 is SGHTA and CDR2 FQGNSA. CDR3 size: 15 residues. In DNA, the CDR3 is TGTGCCAGCAGCTTTTTCGGGGTCCAGGGTCAGCCCCAGCATTTT. It encodes CASSFFGVQGQPQHF. Looking up the rest from reference TRBV7-2 and TRBJ1-5 gives the full variable domain: GAGVSQSPSNKVTEKGKDVELRCDPISGHTALYWYRQSLGQGLEFLIYFQGNSAPDKSGLPSDRFSAERTGGSVSTLTIQRTQQEDSAVYLCASSFFGVQGQPQHFGDGTRLSIL.

This clonotype has more than one count but fewer than ten. The chain employs TRBV20-1 and TRBJ2-7; TRBD1 agrees at 8 bases. The germline gives CDR1 DFQATT, CDR2 SNEGSKA (reference sequence). The J segment lost 6 bases and the V segment lost 5 bases, leaving 3 bases of the junction unmatched. This CDR3 has 11 residues. As DNA, the CDR3 is TGCAGTGCTTTGGGACAGGCCGAGCAGTACTTC. The encoded protein is CSALGQAEQYF.

In this sample, this clonotype turned up many times. The chain uses TRBV2 and TRBJ1-1; D is perhaps TRBD1 (5 bases). V shed 4 bases and J shed 1 base, with 10 bases lying between them. Germline V gene lookup returns CDR1 SNHLY and CDR2 FYNNEI. This CDR3 has 14 amino acids. The CDR3 region has the DNA TGTGCCAGCAGTGTACGGACAACGAACACTGAAGCTTTCTTT. Encoded protein: CASSVRTTNTEAFF.

Many counts were recorded for this clonotype. V usage is TRBV18 and J usage is TRBJ2-5; D not resolved. V shed 2 bases and J shed 0 bases, with 4 bases lying between them. The CDR3 runs to 13 residues. From germline, CDR1 is KGHSH and CDR2 LQKENI. CDR3 sequence reads: CASSPNNQETQYF. Here the CDR3 DNA reads TGTGCCAGCTCACCAAACAACCAAGAGACCCAGTACTTC.

V and J are TRBV20-1 and TRBJ2-7; 8 nucleotides agree with TRBD1. V lost 3 bases, J lost 6 bases, and 13 bases stayed unmatched. Germline-derived CDR1 and CDR2 are DFQATT and SNEGSKA (reference sequence). This CDR3 is 15 amino acids long. The CDR3 DNA sequence: TGCAGTGCTAGTCAGTTAGGACAGGGATCGTTCGAGCAGTACTTC. The encoded protein is CSASQLGQGSFEQYF.

This clonotype has ten or more counts. The rearrangement joins TRBV4-3 to TRBJ1-1; D gene uncertain. The CDR3 spans 15 residues. Per germline, CDR1 LGHNA and CDR2 YSLEER. Trimming pared 4 bases from V and 0 bases from J, leaving 12 bases between. The CDR3 here is CASSPRAHMNTEAFF. In nucleotides, the CDR3 is TGCGCCAGCAGCCCCCGGGCCCACATGAACACTGAAGCTTTCTTT.

The chain is built from TRBV7-2 and TRBJ2-5; D remains ambiguous. Germline CDR1 is SGHTA and CDR2 is FQGNSA. This CDR3 contains 12 residues. V gave up 5 bases and J gave up 10 bases, with 14 bases separating them. CDR3 in DNA: TGTGCCAGCAGCCCTACCCAAAGGGACCAGTACTTC. This gives the protein CASSPTQRDQYF.

This clonotype was counted a few times. This chain uses TRBV12-3 or TRBV12-4 with TRBJ2-5; 8 bases fit TRBD2. The CDR3 sequence is 15 residues long. The J segment lost 5 bases and the V segment lost 5 bases, leaving 10 bases of the junction unmatched. The CDR3 nucleotides are TGTGCCAGCAGTAAATTAGCGGGGAGGTATGAGACCCAGTACTTC. This sequence encodes CASSKLAGRYETQYF.

This clonotype was detected only once. V usage is TRBV7-9 and J usage is TRBJ2-1, with 7 bases identical to TRBD2. This CDR3 contains 14 residues. Germline trimming cut 5 bases from V and 4 bases from J; bases unmatched to any gene: 5. CDR1 is SEHNR, CDR2 FQNEAQ, per germline (reference sequence). In nucleotides, the CDR3 is TGTGCCAGCAGCCCCGGACTAGTATACAATGAGCAGTTCTTC. It specifies CASSPGLVYNEQFF.

This clonotype was detected many times. The rearrangement joins TRBV7-3 to TRBJ2-3, with D hard to call. V lost 6 bases, J lost 6 bases, and 19 bases lay in between. This CDR3 comprises 15 residues. Germline CDR1 SGHTA, CDR2 FQGTGA. The CDR3 reads CASSPLGGKSDTQYF. CDR3 coding DNA: TGTGCCAGCAGTCCATTGGGTGGGAAGTCGGATACGCAGTATTTT. The whole variable domain, filled in from reference TRBV7-3 and TRBJ2-3, reads GAGVSQTPSNKVTEKGKYVELRCDPISGHTALYWYRQSLGQGPEFLIYFQGTGAADDSGLPNDRFFAVRPEGSVSTLKIQRTERGDSAVYLCASSPLGGKSDTQYFGPGTRLTVL.

The chain combines TRBV21-1 with TRBJ2-3; TRBD1 was called by the table and not checked on the DNA. TRBV21-1 counts as a pseudogene. CDR3 size: 16 residues. CDR3 amino acids: CASSCRDISSTDTQYF. CDR3 sequence (DNA): TGTGCCAGCAGTTGCCGGGACATCTCTAGCACAGATACGCAGTATTTT.

This clonotype was seen a handful of times. The chain recombines TRBV20-1 with TRBJ2-3; TRBD2 aligns across 9 bases. The CDR3 contains 15 residues. Trimming removed 5 bases from V and 2 bases from J; junction bases left unmatched: 8. Looked up from germline, CDR1 is DFQATT and CDR2 is SNEGSKA (reference sequence). The CDR3 here is CSAAHSGGYTDTQYF. In DNA, the CDR3 is TGCAGTGCTGCTCATAGCGGGGGTTACACAGATACGCAGTATTTT.

This clonotype was counted between two and nine times. The genes are TRBV5-1 and TRBJ2-1; no clear D gene. This CDR3 is built from 15 residues. The germline V gene encodes CDR1 SGHRS and CDR2 YFSETQ. V shed 2 bases and J shed 5 bases, with 14 bases lying between them. CDR3 sequence reads: CASSFVPGPDNEQFF. In DNA, the CDR3 is TGCGCCAGCAGCTTTGTTCCAGGCCCGGACAATGAGCAGTTCTTC.

This clonotype was detected many times. The rearrangement uses TRBV4-3 and TRBJ2-3; 7 bases align to TRBD2. Germline V gene lookup returns CDR1 LGHNA and CDR2 YSLEER. This CDR3 has 16 amino acids. With 0 bases clipped from V and 3 bases from J, the junction kept 6 bases outside the gene matches. The CDR3 here is CASSQDGGGKTDTQYF. CDR3 in DNA: TGCGCCAGCAGCCAAGACGGCGGGGGTAAGACAGATACGCAGTATTTT.

This clonotype was observed many times. The V gene is TRBV20-1, the J gene TRBJ2-7, with 11 bases fitting TRBD2. V trimming: 7 bases; J trimming: 4 bases; junction bases outside the gene matches: 6. Germline V lookup: CDR1 DFQATT, CDR2 SNEGSKA (reference sequence). CDR3 size: 13 residues. This chain's CDR3 is CSVAGTSGYEQYF. CDR3 sequence (DNA): TGCAGTGTCGCCGGGACTAGCGGTTACGAGCAGTACTTC.

This clonotype turned up a few times. V usage is TRBV5-6 and J usage is TRBJ1-2, with unresolved D. The CDR3 has 15 amino acids. V lost 2 bases, J lost 7 bases, and 18 bases lay in between. Germline CDR1 reads SGHDT; CDR2 reads YYEEEE. CDR3 amino acids: CASSFTGLHTRGYTF. The CDR3 region has the DNA TGTGCCAGCAGCTTTACGGGTCTCCACACTCGTGGCTACACCTTC.

The rearrangement links TRBV7-9 to TRBJ1-1, with D uncertain. Trimming stripped 3 bases from V and 8 bases from J, with 10 bases between. Germline CDR1 and CDR2: SEHNR and FQNEAQ (reference sequence). CDR3 size: 12 residues. CDR3 nucleotide sequence: TGTGCCAGCAGCTTGGTCATATCCGAAGCTTTCTTT. Translated, it gives CASSLVISEAFF.

This clonotype came up a few times. This chain joins TRBV6-7 and TRBJ2-1, with 7 bases aligning to TRBD2. TRBV6-7 is sorted into the ORF group, with uncertain function. The CDR3 is 14 amino acids. With V trimmed by 9 bases and J by 8 bases, 13 bases remained unmatched. CDR3 protein: CARLAQLPGDEQFF. The CDR3 nucleotides are TGTGCCAGACTAGCGCAACTTCCTGGGGATGAGCAGTTCTTC.

This clonotype was picked up many times. This chain uses TRBV5-1 with TRBJ2-3; D remains unclear. V was clipped by 5 bases and J by 9 bases, with 16 bases between them. Germline CDR1 is SGHRS and CDR2 is YFSETQ. This CDR3 region has 13 residues. CDR3 loop: CASSLMGQDTQYF. CDR3 bases: TGCGCCAGCAGTCTCATGGGCCAGGACACGCAGTATTTT.

This chain's CDR3 is CASSAGSTYEQYF. As DNA, the CDR3 is TGTGCCAGCAGCGCCGGCTCCACCTACGAGCAGTACTTC. The chain couples TRBV9 to TRBJ2-7; unclear D gene. Trimming shortened V by 3 bases and J by 2 bases, and 9 bases separated the two germline ends. This CDR3 contains 13 residues. Germline values: CDR1 SGDLS, CDR2 YYNGEE.

This clonotype was detected a few times. The chain couples TRBV12-5 to TRBJ1-5; D not certain. Trimming shortened V by 1 base and J by 0 bases, and 4 bases separated the two germline ends. CDR1 is LGHNT and CDR2 is FRNRAP in the germline V gene. The CDR3 length is 14 residues. The CDR3 here is CASGLGNSNQPQHF. CDR3 nucleotides: TGTGCTAGTGGTTTGGGTAATAGCAATCAGCCCCAGCATTTT.